A selection of T cell receptor beta chains follows, all from one sample in a study of blood T cell repertoires in COVID-19. Assay: immunoSEQ multiplex PCR; the TCRdb copy retains only in-frame clones and omits some. The sample includes roughly 230,000 clones, over 80% seen only once; the top ten take around 5.9%. The sequenced sample was peripheral blood. Receptors originate from a human donor in a cohort sampled during active COVID-19. CDR3s include the opening cysteine and the closing phenylalanine or tryptophan. Clone size is stated in some rows and not others, as once, few, many or a class when expanded.

>TRBJ2-1|TRBV10-3|NA
CAISEDRGSNEQFF
>TRBJ2-5|TRBV5-4|few
CASSSSGRAQETQYF
>TRBJ2-3|TRBV9|NA
CASSASPGTDTQYF
>TRBJ2-3|TRBV9|NA
CASSPPSSGGTDTQYF
>TRBJ2-7|TRBV14|NA
CASSQLAGGPYEQYF
>TRBJ2-7|TRBV18|NA
CASSPDRGTYEQYF
>TRBJ2-1|TRBV3-1/TRBV3-2|NA
CASSRRSGRAREQFF
>TRBJ2-5|TRBV4-2|NA
CASSQDLGQGVGETQYF
>TRBJ2-7|TRBV25-1|NA
CASSESGVAGGYEQYF
>TRBJ1-6|TRBV19|NA
CASSMRTENSPLHF
>TRBJ1-5|TRBV28|NA
CASTKGVGNQPQHF
>TRBJ2-7|TRBV7-2|NA
CASSPWTSGHEQYF
>TRBJ2-3|TRBV7-8|NA
CASSLATSADTQYF
>TRBJ2-7|TRBV9|NA
CASSTRTVGEQYF
>TRBJ2-6|TRBV28|NA
CASSPGVSGANVLTF
>TRBJ2-6|TRBV3-1/TRBV3-2|NA
CASSLRDRGHGANVLTF
>TRBJ1-4|TRBV4-2|once
CASSARTGVNEKLFF
>TRBJ2-7|TRBV5-1|once
CASSPSSDYEQYF
>TRBJ1-2|TRBV12-3/TRBV12-4|NA
CASTLRGNYGYTF
>TRBJ1-2|TRBV4-2|once
CASSQFITGQRKRHDGYTF
>TRBJ2-3|TRBV7-9|NA
CASSLGRRLSLPTDTQYF
>TRBJ2-1|TRBV11-3|NA
CASSPKITRGGRYNEQFF
>TRBJ2-5|TRBV29-1|NA
CSVPQGAGEETQYF
>TRBJ1-2|TRBV20-1|NA
CSASVGGGYTF
>TRBJ2-2|TRBV20-1|NA
CSASGSYTGELFF
>TRBJ2-1|TRBV6-6|NA
CASRPGTSGWVNEQFF
>TRBJ1-1|TRBV3-1/TRBV3-2|few
CASSQAETVPPDRSQDTEAFF
>TRBJ1-3|TRBV5-4|once
CASSHTVNSGNTIYF
>TRBJ2-4|TRBV28|NA
CASSSRTGRQNIQYF
>TRBJ2-2|TRBV19|NA
CASSIGTLRTGELFF
>TRBJ2-2|TRBV24-1|NA
CATSDDRGWTGELFF
>TRBJ2-1|TRBV27|NA
CASSFLSPPGREQFF
>TRBJ2-5|TRBV29-1|once
CSVRGQGGETQYF
>TRBJ2-2|TRBV5-1|NA
CASTFSRNTGELFF
>TRBJ2-1|TRBV7-8|NA
CASRRGQDNEQFF
>TRBJ2-2|TRBV30|NA
CAWSRRGDTGELFF
>TRBJ2-7|TRBV7-2|NA
CASSSATGASYEQYF
>TRBJ2-2|TRBV5-1|NA
CASSLVQKAGELFF
>TRBJ2-7|TRBV6-5|NA
CASRTGTRNYEQYF
>TRBJ1-3|TRBV12-3/TRBV12-4|once
CASSWGTGRTIYF